These 18 T cell receptor beta chains were all obtained from the same sample, sequenced in a study of regulatory T cells in long-lasting Graves disease (dated by TCRdb to the early 2020s). The time point label, read with the paper, signifies: newly diagnosed GD, antithyroid drugs for less than 3 months. For both TCR sequencing and RNA sequencing, RNA was extracted from PBMCs using TRIzol. Libraries were built with multiplex PCR. Instrument used: Illumina HiSeq 4000. iRepertoire HTBI primers and Arm-PCR amplification of CDR3 regions were used to construct TCR beta libraries. Starting from the raw public reads, TCRdb applied fastp trimming at Q25, assembled clones with MiXCR and retained in-frame beta chains. Every entry covers one CDR3 protein and lists the most common genes and DNA from its rows. A total of approximately 540,000 distinct CDR3 sequences appear in this sample, 9.5% to 15% of them only once. Almost 9% of the sample belongs to the ten largest clones.

Another study also made use of these data, one on T cells in Graves' hyperthyroidism and ophthalmopathy.

Material: peripheral blood mononuclear cells (PBMCs), obtained at new diagnosis, from a patient treated with antithyroid drugs. Receptor source: a woman aged 30 to 39 with Graves disease. Donor details come from another sample of the same person, matched by shared clones.

This clonotype appeared a few times. The rearrangement joins TRBV18 to TRBJ2-7; TRBD2 agrees at 7 bases. The CDR3 has 11 amino acids. With 8 bases clipped from V and 4 bases from J, the junction kept 2 bases outside the gene matches. Germline assignment: CDR1 KGHSH and CDR2 LQKENI. In DNA form, the CDR3 reads TGTGCCAGCCTTAGCGGGTACGAGCAGTACTTC. Translation gives CASLSGYEQYF.

Worth noting for this clonotype: This probably arose from a read error, given a far larger clone one base away. The chain combines TRBV11-3 with TRBJ2-7; D remains ambiguous. The CDR3 runs to 15 residues. Germline loops: CDR1 SGHNT, CDR2 YENEEA. CDR3 protein: CANSLVGVDGDEQYF. The CDR3, as DNA: TGTGCCAACAGCTTAGTCGGCGTCGACGGAGACGAGCAGTACTTC. Looking up the rest from reference TRBV11-3 and TRBJ2-7 gives the full variable domain: EAGVVQSPRYKIIEKKQPVAFWCNPISGHNTLYWYLQNLGQGPELLIRYENEEAVDDSQLPKDRFSAERLKGVDSTLKIQPAELGDSAVYLCANSLVGVDGDEQYFGPGTRLTVT.

This clonotype appeared a few times. The J gene is TRBJ2-7, the V gene TRBV6-4, with D maybe TRBD1 (5 bases). Trimming removed 4 bases from V and 2 bases from J, with 12 bases in between. The germline CDR1 and CDR2 sequences are MRHNA and SNTAGT. The CDR3 has 14 amino acids. The CDR3 protein is CASSGRQLPYEQYF. In nucleotides, the CDR3 is TGTGCCAGCAGTGGCCGACAGTTACCCTACGAGCAGTACTTC.

This clonotype was counted at least ten times. V is TRBV27 and J is TRBJ2-1; 8 bases map to TRBD1. The CDR3 is 14 amino acids. Germline V lookup: CDR1 MNHEY, CDR2 SMNVEV (reference sequence). J lost 9 bases, V lost 2 bases, and 6 bases had no gene match. The CDR3 nucleotides read TGTGCCAGCAGTTTAGCCGACAGGGGTGGTGAGCAGTTCTTC. This gives the protein CASSLADRGGEQFF.

This clonotype came up many times. The chain is built from TRBV19 and TRBJ1-1, with D unclear. CDR1 and CDR2 (germline): LNHDA, SQIVND (reference sequence). The V gene lost 6 bases and the J gene lost 0 bases, with 11 bases spanning the gap. There are 14 residues in the CDR3. The chain's CDR3 is CASRMVGMNTEAFF. The DNA of the CDR3 is TGTGCCAGTAGAATGGTAGGGATGAACACTGAAGCTTTCTTT. Supplemented by reference TRBV19 and TRBJ1-1, the full variable domain reads DGGITQSPKYLFRKEGQNVTLSCEQNLNHDAMYWYRQDPGQGLRLIYYSQIVNDFQKGDIAEGYSVSREKKESFPLTVTSAQKNPTAFYLCASRMVGMNTEAFFGQGTRLTVV.

The rearrangement uses TRBV27 and TRBJ2-1; D possibly corresponds to TRBD1 (5 bases). The CDR3 contains 14 residues. V lost 8 bases and J lost 8, with 19 bases in between. Germline V lookup: CDR1 MNHEY, CDR2 SMNVEV (reference sequence). The CDR3 reads CASGRAGLLDEQFF. Here the CDR3 DNA reads TGTGCCAGCGGACGGGCAGGGCTACTCGATGAGCAGTTCTTC.

This clonotype was counted a few times. The CDR3 ends on some other residue instead of the conserved phenylalanine or tryptophan, so this is likely a read error. For the CDR3, the DNA is TGTGCCAGCAGTTTGTACAGGGAAGAGCCCCAGCATCTT. Residues: CASSLYREEPQHL. The genes are TRBV6-5 and TRBJ1-5, with D perhaps matching TRBD1 (6 bases). V was pared by 4 bases and J by 8 bases, with 12 bases between. Germline V gene lookup returns CDR1 MNHEY and CDR2 SVGAGI. The CDR3 spans 13 residues.

The chain carries TRBV10-3 and TRBJ2-7; 7 bases align to TRBD1. Germline assignment: CDR1 ENHRY and CDR2 SYGVKD. V was clipped by 11 bases and J by 3 bases; unmatched bases: 10. The length of the CDR3 is 13 residues. CDR3 region: CAPGWDSLYEQYF. CDR3 nucleotides: TGTGCCCCCGGGTGGGACAGCCTCTACGAGCAGTACTTC.

This clonotype was observed many times. This sequence joins TRBV3-1 and TRBJ2-4, with 7 bases fitting TRBD2. J gave up 0 bases and V 4 bases, and 3 bases lay outside the gene matches. Germline V gives CDR1 LGHDT, CDR2 YNNKEL (reference sequence). The CDR3 has 15 amino acids. The CDR3 here is CASSRGRGAKNIQYF. CDR3 DNA: TGTGCCAGCAGCCGTGGGAGGGGAGCCAAAAACATTCAGTACTTC.

In this sample, this clonotype turned up many times. The J gene is TRBJ2-4, the V gene TRBV15, with D possibly TRBD2 on 6 matching bases. The CDR3 consists of 16 residues. V lost 5 bases and J 1 base, leaving 15 bases between the germline ends. Looked up from germline, CDR1 is LNHNV and CDR2 is YYDKDF (reference sequence). The CDR3 DNA sequence: TGTGCCACCAGCCGCCCGGGGGTGTTGGCCAAAAACATTCAGTACTTC. It encodes CATSRPGVLAKNIQYF.

This clonotype has a count of ten or more. V gene TRBV5-1 combines with J gene TRBJ2-5; tentative D call: TRBD1 (5 bases). Germline V CDR1 and CDR2: SGHRS, YFSETQ. V was cut by 0 bases and J by 2 bases, with 8 bases left in between. This CDR3 has 14 residues. The CDR3 nucleotides read TGCGCCAGCAGCTTGGGGACAAGACAAGAGACCCAGTACTTC. It specifies CASSLGTRQETQYF.

In its sample, this clonotype was seen many times. The chain employs TRBV5-1 and TRBJ2-1; no clear D gene. Germline CDR1 reads SGHRS; CDR2 reads YFSETQ. This CDR3 has 15 amino acids. V lost 1 base and J 8 bases, leaving 16 bases between the germline ends. The CDR3 sequence is CASSLWSSVSDEQFF. The CDR3 bases are TGCGCCAGCAGCTTGTGGTCGTCCGTCTCCGATGAGCAGTTCTTC.

The table lists this clonotype with many counts. CDR3 nucleotides: TGTGCCAGTAGTATCCCGGTTGGGGGGGCGGTCGGCTACACCTTC. Translation gives CASSIPVGGAVGYTF. V and J are TRBV19 and TRBJ1-2; a possible D gene is TRBD1 (6 bases). Per the germline V gene, CDR1 is LNHDA and CDR2 is SQIVND (reference sequence). The CDR3 is 15 amino acids. Between the trimmed V and J ends, which lost 3 bases and 8 bases, there was a span of 19 bases.

There are a few counts of this clonotype. This CDR3 is CASSLGGTAATNEKLFF. The CDR3 DNA is TGTGCCAGCAGCTTAGGTGGGACAGCTGCAACTAATGAAAAACTGTTTTTT. The chain recombines TRBV7-9 with TRBJ1-4; TRBD1 aligns across 7 bases. The CDR3 has 17 amino acids. CDR1 and CDR2 (germline): SEHNR, FQNEAQ (reference sequence). V lost 1 base to trimming and J lost 0 bases; unmatched junction nucleotides: 5.

As to this clonotype: A read error may be the cause here, since a much bigger clone is one base away. V is TRBV2 and J is TRBJ2-7; maybe TRBD1 (6 bases). The CDR3 sequence is 13 residues long. Germline assignment: CDR1 SNHLY and CDR2 FYNNEI. V lost 2 bases and J 7 bases, leaving 12 bases between the germline ends. The CDR3 here is CASSENRAGEQYF. The CDR3 DNA reads as TGTGCCAGCAGTGAAAACAGGGCCGGTGAGCAGTACTTC.

For this clonotype: This may come from a read error, since a much larger clone is one base off. V usage is TRBV28 and J usage is TRBJ1-2; 7 bases line up with TRBD1. CDR1 is MDHEN and CDR2 is SYDVKM in the germline V gene. This CDR3 spans 14 amino acids. V was clipped by 5 bases and J by 3 bases; unmatched bases: 6. CDR3 nucleotide sequence: TGTGCCAGCAGTGATGTAACAGGGGACTATGGCTACACCTTC. Translating gives CASSDVTGDYGYTF.

The chain combines TRBV19 with TRBJ2-1; D is undetermined. Trimming took 6 bases from V and 5 from J, leaving 14 bases between them. Germline values: CDR1 LNHDA, CDR2 SQIVND (reference sequence). This CDR3 is 14 amino acids long. In DNA, the CDR3 is TGTGCCAGTAGCCAAACTAATCTCCACAATGAGCAGTTCTTC. Translated, it gives CASSQTNLHNEQFF.

About this clonotype: Since a much larger clone is just one base distant, this may be a read error. The chain is built from TRBV7-9 and TRBJ2-1; D may be TRBD2 (5 bases). V lost 6 bases to trimming and J lost 3 bases, with 9 bases between them. Per the germline V gene, CDR1 is SEHNR and CDR2 is FQNEAQ (reference sequence). The CDR3 covers 13 residues. For the CDR3, the DNA is TGTGCCAGCAGTCGCCGGGACTACAATGAGCAGTTCTTC. Its protein is CASSRRDYNEQFF.